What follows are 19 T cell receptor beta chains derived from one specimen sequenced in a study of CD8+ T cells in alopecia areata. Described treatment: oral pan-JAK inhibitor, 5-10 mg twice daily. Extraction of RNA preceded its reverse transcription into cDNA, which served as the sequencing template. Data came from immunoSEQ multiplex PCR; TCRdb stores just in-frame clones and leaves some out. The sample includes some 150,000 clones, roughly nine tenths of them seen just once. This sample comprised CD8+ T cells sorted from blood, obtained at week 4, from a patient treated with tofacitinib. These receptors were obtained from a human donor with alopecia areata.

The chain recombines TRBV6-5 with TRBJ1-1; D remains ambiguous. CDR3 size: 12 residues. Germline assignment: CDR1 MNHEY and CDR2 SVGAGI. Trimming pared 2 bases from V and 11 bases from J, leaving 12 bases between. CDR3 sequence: CASSYPGGSAFF. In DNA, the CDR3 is TGTGCCAGCAGTTACCCGGGAGGCTCGGCTTTCTTT.

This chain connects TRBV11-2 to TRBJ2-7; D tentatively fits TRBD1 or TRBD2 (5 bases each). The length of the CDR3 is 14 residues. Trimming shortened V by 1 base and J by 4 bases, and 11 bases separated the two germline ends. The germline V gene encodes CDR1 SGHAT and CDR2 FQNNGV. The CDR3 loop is CASSLGGREYEQYF. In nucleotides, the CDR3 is TGTGCCAGCAGCTTAGGAGGCAGGGAGTACGAGCAGTACTTC.

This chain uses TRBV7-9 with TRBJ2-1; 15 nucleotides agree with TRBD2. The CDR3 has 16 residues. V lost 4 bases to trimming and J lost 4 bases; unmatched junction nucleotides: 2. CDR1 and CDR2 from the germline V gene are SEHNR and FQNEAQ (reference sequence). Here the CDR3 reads CASSSGTSGRYNEQFF. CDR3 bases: TGTGCCAGCAGCTCCGGGACTAGCGGGAGGTACAATGAGCAGTTCTTC.

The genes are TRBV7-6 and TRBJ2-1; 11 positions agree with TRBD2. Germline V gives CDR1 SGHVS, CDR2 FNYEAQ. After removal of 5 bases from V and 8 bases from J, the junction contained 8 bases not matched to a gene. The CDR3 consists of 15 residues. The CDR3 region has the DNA TGTGCCAGCAGCCTTAGCGGGGGGGTGATCGATGAGCAGTTCTTC. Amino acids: CASSLSGGVIDEQFF.

The CDR3 sequence: CASSLRTGPEGEQYF. In DNA, the CDR3 is TGTGCCAGCAGCTTAAGAACAGGACCCGAGGGCGAGCAGTACTTC. The chain uses TRBV11-2 and TRBJ2-7; possibly TRBD1 or TRBD2 for D (5 bases each). V lost 2 bases and J 6 bases, leaving 17 bases between the germline ends. The CDR3 sequence is 15 residues long. Germline V gives CDR1 SGHAT, CDR2 FQNNGV.

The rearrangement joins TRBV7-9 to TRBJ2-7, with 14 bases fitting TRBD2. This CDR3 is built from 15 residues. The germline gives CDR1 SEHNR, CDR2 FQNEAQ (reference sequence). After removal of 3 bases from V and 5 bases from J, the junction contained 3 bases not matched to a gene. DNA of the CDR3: TGTGCCAGCAGCTTTGGGACTAGCGGGAGTAACGAGCAGTACTTC. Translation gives CASSFGTSGSNEQYF.

CDR3 in DNA: TGTGCCAGCAGCCCTACAGGGGGCGCAGGCTACGAGCAGTACTTC. Amino acid sequence: CASSPTGGAGYEQYF. V usage is TRBV27 and J usage is TRBJ2-7; 9 bases map to TRBD1. The CDR3 length is 15 residues. The V and J ends lost 6 bases and 3 bases, in that order; junction bases with no gene match: 9. Per germline, CDR1 MNHEY and CDR2 SMNVEV (reference sequence).

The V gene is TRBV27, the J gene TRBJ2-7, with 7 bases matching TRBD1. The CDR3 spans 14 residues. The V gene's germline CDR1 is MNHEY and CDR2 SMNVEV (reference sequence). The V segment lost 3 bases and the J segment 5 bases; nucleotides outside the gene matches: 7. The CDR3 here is CASSFGDSSHEQYF. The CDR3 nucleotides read TGTGCCAGCAGTTTTGGGGACAGTTCCCACGAGCAGTACTTC.

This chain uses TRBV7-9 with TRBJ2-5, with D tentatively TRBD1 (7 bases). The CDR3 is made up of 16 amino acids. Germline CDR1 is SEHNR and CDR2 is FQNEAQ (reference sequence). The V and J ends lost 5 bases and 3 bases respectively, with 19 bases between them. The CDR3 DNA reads TGTGCCAGCAGCCATCAGGCGGGGACAGTAGAAGAGACCCAGTACTTC. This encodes CASSHQAGTVEETQYF.

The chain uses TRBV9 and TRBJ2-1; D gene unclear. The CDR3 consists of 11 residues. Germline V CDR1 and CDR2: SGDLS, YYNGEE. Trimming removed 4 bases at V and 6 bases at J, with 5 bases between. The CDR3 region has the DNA TGTGCCAGCAGCTCAACCAATGAGCAGTTCTTC. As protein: CASSSTNEQFF. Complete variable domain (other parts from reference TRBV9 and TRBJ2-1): DSGVTQTPKHLITATGQRVTLRCSPRSGDLSVYWYQQSLDQGLQFLIQYYNGEERAKGNILERFSAQQFPDLHSELNLSSLELGDSALYFCASSSTNEQFFGPGTRLTVL.

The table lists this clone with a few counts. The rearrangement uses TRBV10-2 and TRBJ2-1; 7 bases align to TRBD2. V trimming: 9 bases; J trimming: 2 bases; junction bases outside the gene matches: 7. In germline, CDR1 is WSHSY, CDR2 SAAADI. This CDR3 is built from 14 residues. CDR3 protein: CASRREGPYNEQFF. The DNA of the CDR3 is TGCGCCAGTAGAAGGGAGGGTCCCTACAATGAGCAGTTCTTC.

CDR3 bases: TGTGCCTGGAGTGTAAACAGGGCCAATGAGCAGTTCTTC. It codes for CAWSVNRANEQFF. The chain couples TRBV30 to TRBJ2-1, with a possible D match to TRBD1 (6 bases). The germline V gene has CDR1 GTSNPN and CDR2 SVGIG (reference sequence). The V end was cut by 0 bases, the J end by 6 bases, with 9 bases between. The CDR3 is 13 amino acids.

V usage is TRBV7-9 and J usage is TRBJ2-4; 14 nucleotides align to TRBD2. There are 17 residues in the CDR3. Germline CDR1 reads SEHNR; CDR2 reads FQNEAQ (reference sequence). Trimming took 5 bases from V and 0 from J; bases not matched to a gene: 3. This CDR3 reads CASSDGTSGRAKNIQYF. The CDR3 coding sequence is TGTGCCAGCAGCGACGGGACTAGCGGGAGAGCCAAAAACATTCAGTACTTC.

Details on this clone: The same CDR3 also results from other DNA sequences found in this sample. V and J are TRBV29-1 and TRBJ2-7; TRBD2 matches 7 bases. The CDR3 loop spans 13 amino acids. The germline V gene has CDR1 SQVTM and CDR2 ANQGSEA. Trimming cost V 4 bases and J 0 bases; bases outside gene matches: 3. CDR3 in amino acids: CSVVPSGSYEQYF. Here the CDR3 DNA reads TGCAGCGTTGTCCCTAGCGGCTCCTACGAGCAGTACTTC.

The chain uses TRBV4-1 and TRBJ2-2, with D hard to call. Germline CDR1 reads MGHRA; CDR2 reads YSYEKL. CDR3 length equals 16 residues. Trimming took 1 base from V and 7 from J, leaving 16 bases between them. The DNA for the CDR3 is TGCGCCAGCAGCCAAGGTCCACCGGGCCGAGGCGGGGAGCTGTTTTTT. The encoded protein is CASSQGPPGRGGELFF.

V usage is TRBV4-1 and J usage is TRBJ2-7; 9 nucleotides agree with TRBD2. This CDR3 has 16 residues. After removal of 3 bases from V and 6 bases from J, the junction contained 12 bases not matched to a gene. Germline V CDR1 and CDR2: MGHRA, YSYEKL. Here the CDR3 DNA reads TGCGCCAGCAGCCAGGGGGTGGCGGGAGGGCTCGGCGAGCAGTACTTC. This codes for CASSQGVAGGLGEQYF.

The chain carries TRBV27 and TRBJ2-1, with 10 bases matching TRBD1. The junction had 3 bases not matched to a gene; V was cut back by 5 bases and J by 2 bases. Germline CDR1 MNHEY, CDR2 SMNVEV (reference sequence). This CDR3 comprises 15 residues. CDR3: CASSSGQGAYNEQFF. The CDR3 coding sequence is TGTGCCAGCAGTAGCGGACAGGGGGCCTACAATGAGCAGTTCTTC.

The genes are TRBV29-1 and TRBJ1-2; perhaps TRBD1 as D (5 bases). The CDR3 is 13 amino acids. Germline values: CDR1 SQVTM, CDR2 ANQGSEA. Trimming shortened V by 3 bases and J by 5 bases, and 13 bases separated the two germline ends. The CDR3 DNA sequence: TGCAGCGTTGAGTCGGCAGGGCGATATGGCTACACCTTC. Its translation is CSVESAGRYGYTF.

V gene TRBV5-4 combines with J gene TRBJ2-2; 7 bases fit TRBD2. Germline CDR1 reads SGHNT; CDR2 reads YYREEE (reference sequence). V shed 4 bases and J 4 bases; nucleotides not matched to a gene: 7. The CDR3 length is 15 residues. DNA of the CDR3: TGTGCCAGCAGCCCGCGGGAGCTGACCACCGGGGAGCTGTTTTTT. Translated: CASSPRELTTGELFF.